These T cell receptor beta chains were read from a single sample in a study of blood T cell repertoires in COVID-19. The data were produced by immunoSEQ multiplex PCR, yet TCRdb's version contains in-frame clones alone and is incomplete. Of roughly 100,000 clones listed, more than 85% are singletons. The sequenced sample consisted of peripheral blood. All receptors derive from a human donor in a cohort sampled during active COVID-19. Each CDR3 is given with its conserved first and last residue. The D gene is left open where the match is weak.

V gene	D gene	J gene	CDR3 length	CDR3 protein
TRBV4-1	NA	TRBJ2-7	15	CASSQTGLSSYEQYF
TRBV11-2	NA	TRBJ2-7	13	CASSLGTGAEQYF
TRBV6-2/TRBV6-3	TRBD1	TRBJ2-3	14	CASSEQGAGDTQYF
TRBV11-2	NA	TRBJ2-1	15	CASSLYSGTDNEQFF
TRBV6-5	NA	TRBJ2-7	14	CASSPMTGAYEQYF
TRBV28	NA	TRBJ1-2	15	CASSLLGGVGYGYTF
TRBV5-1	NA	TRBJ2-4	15	CASSLGPRSENIQYF
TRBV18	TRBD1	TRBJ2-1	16	CASSPPDRGFYNEQFF
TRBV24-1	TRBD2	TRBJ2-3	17	CATSDSGLAGVSHTQYF
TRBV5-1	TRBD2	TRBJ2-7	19	CASSWAEIRASGMTYEQYF
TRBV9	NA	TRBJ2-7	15	CASSLGAGRDYEQYF
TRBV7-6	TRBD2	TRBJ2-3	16	CASSSLIAGGTDTQYF
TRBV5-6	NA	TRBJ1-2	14	CASSWTGDGYGYTF
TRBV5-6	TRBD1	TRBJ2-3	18	CASSSLELGQSRTDTQYF
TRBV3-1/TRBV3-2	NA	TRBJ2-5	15	CASSQRDGRRETQYF
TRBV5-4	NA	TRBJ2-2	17	CASSLGRGTLLTGELFF
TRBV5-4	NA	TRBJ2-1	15	CASSSTGSSGNEQFF
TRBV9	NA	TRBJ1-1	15	CASSVGGGRDTEAFF
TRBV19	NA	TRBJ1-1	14	CASSMGGHGTEAFF
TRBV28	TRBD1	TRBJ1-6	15	CASSLGTGGNSPLHF
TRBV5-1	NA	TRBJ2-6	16	CASSLERVAGANVLTF
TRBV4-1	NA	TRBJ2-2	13	CASSHSNTGELFF
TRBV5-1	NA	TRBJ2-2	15	CASHPQGRDTGELFF
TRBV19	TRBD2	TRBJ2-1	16	CASSIEGGSTYNEQFF
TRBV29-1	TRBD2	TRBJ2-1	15	CSVEGGGTTYNEQFF
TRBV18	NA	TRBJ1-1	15	CASYPGWGPNTEAFF
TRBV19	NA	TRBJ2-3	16	CASRSSSRGMEDTQYF
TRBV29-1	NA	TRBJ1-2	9	CSVAGGPTF
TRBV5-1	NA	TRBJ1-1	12	CASSVEGFEAFF
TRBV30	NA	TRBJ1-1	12	CAWSPGNTEAFF
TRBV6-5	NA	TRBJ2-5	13	CASRRAGQETQYF
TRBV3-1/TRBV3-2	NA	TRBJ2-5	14	CASSQAGTVETQYF
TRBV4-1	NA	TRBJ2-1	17	CASSQEVAQAGTDEQFF
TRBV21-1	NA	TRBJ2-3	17	CASSKESGGDNTDTQYF
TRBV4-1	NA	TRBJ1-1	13	CASSREINTEAFF
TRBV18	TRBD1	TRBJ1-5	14	CASSNDRGYQPQHF
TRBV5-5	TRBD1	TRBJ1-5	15	CASSRQGDINQPQHF
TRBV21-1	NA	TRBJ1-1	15	CASSRDRGENTEAFF
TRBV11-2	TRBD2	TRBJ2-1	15	CASSLFPSGRNEQFF
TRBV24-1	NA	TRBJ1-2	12	CATSGDHYGYTF
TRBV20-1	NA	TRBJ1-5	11	CSARGDQPQHF
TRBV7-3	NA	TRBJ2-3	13	CASSPFVLDTQYF
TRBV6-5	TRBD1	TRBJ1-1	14	CASSYLGQGNEAFF
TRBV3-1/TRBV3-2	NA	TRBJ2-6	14	CASTHRAGANVLTF
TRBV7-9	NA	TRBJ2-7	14	CASSFGGRGYEQYF
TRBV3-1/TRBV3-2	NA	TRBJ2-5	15	CASSRRNRGGETQYF
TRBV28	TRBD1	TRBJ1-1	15	CASSWGQGAITEAFF
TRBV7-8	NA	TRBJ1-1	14	CASSLVQRNTEAFF
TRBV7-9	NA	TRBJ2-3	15	CASSLSGEGTDTQYF
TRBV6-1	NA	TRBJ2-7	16	CASSEYRDTSSYEQYF
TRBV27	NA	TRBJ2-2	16	CASHGRRQGNTGELFF
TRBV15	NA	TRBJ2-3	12	CATSLFPDTQYF
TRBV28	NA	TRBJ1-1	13	CASSFGGVSEAFF
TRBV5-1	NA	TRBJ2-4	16	CASSFSGRSIENIQYF
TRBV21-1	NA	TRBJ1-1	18	CASSLWDRGRREVTEAFF
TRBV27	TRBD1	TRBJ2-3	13	CASRTGLGDTQYF
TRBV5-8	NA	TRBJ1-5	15	CASSLRDTFDQPQHF
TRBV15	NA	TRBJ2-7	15	CATSRDSVGVDEQYF